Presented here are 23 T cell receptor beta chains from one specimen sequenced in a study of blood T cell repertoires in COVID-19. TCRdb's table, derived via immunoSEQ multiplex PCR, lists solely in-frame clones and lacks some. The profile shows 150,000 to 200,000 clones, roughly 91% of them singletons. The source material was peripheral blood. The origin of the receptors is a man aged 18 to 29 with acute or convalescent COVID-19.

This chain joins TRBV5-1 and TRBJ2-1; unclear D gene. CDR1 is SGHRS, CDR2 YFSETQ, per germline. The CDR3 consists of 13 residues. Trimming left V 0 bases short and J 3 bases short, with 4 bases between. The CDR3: CASSLASYNEQFF. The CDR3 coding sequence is TGCGCCAGCAGCTTGGCGAGCTACAATGAGCAGTTCTTC.

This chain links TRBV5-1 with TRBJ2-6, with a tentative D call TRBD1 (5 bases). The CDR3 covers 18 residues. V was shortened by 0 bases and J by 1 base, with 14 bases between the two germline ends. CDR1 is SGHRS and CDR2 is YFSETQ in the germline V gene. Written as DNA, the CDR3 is TGCGCCAGCAGCTTGGTGTCGAAGGGGCGGTCTGGGGCCAACGTCCTGACTTTC. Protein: CASSLVSKGRSGANVLTF. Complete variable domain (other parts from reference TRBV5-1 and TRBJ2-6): KAGVTQTPRYLIKTRGQQVTLSCSPISGHRSVSWYQQTPGQGLQFLFEYFSETQRNKGNFPGRFSGRQFSNSRSEMNVSTLELGDSALYLCASSLVSKGRSGANVLTFGAGSRLTVL.

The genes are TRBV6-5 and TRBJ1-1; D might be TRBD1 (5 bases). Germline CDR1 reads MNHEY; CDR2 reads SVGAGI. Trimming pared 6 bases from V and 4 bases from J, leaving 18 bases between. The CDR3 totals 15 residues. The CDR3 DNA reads TGTGCCAGCAGCCACAACCGGGGGGTGGGCACTGAAGCTTTCTTT. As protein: CASSHNRGVGTEAFF.

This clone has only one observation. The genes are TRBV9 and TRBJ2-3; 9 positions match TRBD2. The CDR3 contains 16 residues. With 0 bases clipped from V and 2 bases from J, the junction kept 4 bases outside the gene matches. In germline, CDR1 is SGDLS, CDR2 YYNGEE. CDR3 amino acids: CASSVAGGGVTDTQYF. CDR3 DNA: TGTGCCAGCAGCGTAGCTGGCGGGGGGGTCACAGATACGCAGTATTTT.

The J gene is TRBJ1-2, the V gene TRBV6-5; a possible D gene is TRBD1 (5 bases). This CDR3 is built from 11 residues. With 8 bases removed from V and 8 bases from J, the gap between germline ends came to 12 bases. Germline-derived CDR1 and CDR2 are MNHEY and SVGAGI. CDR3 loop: CASRGLGGYTF. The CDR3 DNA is TGTGCCAGCCGGGGGTTGGGCGGCTACACCTTC.

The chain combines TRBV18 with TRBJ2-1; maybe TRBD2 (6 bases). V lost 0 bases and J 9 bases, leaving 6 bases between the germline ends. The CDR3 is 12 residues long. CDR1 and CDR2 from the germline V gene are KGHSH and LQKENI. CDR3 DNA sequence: TGTGCCAGCTCACCACCCGGGGGTGAGCAGTTCTTC. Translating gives CASSPPGGEQFF.

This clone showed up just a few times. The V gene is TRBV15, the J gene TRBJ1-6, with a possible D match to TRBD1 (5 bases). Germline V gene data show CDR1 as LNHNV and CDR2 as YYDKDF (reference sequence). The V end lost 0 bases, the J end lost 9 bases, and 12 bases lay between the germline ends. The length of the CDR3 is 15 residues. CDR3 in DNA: TGTGCCACCAGCAGAGATTGGGGGGTTACTTCACCCCTCCACTTT. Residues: CATSRDWGVTSPLHF.

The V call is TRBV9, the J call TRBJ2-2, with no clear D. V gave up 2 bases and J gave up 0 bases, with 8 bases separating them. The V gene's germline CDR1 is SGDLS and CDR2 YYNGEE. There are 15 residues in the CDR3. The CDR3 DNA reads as TGTGCCAGCAGCGTGGGCACCGCGAACACCGGGGAGCTGTTTTTT. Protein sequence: CASSVGTANTGELFF.

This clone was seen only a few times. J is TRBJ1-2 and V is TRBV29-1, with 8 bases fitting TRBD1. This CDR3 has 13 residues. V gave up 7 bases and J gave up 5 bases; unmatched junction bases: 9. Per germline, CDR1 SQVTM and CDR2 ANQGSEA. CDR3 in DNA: TGCAGCGAGGGGACAGGCCCGGAGTATGGCTACACCTTC. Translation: CSEGTGPEYGYTF.

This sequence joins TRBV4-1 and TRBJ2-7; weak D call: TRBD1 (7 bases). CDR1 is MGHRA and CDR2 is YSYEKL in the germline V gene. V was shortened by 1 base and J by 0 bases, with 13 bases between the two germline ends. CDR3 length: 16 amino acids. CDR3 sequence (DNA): TGCGCCAGCAGCCAAGTCGGCCAGGGGGGCTCCTACGAGCAGTACTTC. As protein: CASSQVGQGGSYEQYF.

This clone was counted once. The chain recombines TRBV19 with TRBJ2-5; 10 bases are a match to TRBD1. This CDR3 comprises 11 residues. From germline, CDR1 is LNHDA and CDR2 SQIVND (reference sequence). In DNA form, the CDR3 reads TGTGTCGGACAGGGGGTCAAGACCCAGTACTTC. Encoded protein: CVGQGVKTQYF. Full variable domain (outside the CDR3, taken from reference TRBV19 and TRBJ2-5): DGGITQSPKYLFRKEGQNVTLSCEQNLNHDAMYWYRQDPGQGLRLIYYSQIVNDFQKGDIAEGYSVSREKKESFPLTVTSAQKNPTAFYLCVGQGVKTQYFGPGTRLLVL.

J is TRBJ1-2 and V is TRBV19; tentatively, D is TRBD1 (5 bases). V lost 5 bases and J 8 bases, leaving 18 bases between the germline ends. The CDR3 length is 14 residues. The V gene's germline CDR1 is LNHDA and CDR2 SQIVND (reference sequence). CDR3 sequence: CASSLRVGAGGYTF. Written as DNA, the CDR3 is TGTGCCAGTAGTCTAAGGGTAGGGGCGGGAGGCTACACCTTC.

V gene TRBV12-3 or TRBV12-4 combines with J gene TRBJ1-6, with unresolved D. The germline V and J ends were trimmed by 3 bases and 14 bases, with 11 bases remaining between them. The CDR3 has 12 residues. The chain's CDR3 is CASSFSPPSLHF. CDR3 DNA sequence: TGTGCCAGCAGTTTTTCCCCCCCATCCCTCCACTTT.

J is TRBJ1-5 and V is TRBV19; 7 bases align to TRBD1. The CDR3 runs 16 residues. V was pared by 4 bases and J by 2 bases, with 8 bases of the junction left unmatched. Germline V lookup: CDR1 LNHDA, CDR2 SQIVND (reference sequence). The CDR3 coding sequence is TGTGCCAGTAGTACTGTCGGACAGGATGGCAATCAGCCCCAGCATTTT. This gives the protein CASSTVGQDGNQPQHF.

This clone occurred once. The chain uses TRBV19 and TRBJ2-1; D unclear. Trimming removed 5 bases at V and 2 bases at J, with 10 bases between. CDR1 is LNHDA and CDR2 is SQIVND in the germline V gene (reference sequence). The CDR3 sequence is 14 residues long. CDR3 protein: CASSHKRTYNEQFF. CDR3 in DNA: TGTGCCAGTAGTCATAAGCGCACCTACAATGAGCAGTTCTTC.

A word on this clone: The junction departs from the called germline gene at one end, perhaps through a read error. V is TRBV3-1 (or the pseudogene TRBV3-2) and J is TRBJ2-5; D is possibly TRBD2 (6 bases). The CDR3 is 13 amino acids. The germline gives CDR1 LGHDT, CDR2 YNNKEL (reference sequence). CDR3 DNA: TGTGCCAGCAGTCAAGGACTAAAAGAGACCCAGTACTTC. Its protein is CASSQGLKETQYF.

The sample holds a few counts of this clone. For the CDR3, the DNA is TGTGCCAGCAGGCCGGGACACCGAGGCGCTTTCTTT. Its protein is CASRPGHRGAFF. The chain uses TRBV12-3 or TRBV12-4 and TRBJ1-1, with a weak D call TRBD1 (6 bases). Trimming took off 6 bases at V and 11 bases at J, with 16 bases between the two ends. The length of the CDR3 is 12 residues.

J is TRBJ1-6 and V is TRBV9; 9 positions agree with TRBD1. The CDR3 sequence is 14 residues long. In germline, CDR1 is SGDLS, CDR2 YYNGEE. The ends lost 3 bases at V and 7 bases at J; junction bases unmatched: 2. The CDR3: CASSADRGNSPLHF. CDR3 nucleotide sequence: TGTGCCAGCAGCGCCGACAGGGGGAATTCACCCCTCCACTTT.

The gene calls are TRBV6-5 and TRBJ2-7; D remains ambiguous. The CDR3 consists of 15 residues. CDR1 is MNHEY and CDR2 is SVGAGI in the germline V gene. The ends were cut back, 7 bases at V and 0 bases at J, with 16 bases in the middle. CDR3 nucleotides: TGTGCCAGCACCCCTCTCAGAGACAACTCCTACGAGCAGTACTTC. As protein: CASTPLRDNSYEQYF.

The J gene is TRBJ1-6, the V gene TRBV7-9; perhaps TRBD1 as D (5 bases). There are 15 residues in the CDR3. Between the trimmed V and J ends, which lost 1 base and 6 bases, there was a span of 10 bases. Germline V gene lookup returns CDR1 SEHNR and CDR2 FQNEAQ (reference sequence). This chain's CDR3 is CASSLEGGGNSPLHF. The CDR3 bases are TGTGCCAGCAGCTTAGAGGGCGGGGGTAATTCACCCCTCCACTTT.

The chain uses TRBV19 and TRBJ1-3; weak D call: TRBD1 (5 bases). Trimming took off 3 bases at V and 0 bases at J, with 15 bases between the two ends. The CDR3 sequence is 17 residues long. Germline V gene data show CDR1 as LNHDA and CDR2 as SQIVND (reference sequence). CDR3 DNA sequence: TGTGCCAGTAGTATGGCTCTCCGACAGAACTCTGGAAACACCATATATTTT. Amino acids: CASSMALRQNSGNTIYF.

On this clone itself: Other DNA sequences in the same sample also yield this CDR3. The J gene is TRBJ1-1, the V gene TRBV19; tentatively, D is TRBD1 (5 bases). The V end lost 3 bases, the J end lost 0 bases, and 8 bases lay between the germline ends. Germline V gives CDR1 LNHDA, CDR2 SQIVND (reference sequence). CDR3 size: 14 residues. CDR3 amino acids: CASSMGGLNTEAFF. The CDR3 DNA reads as TGTGCCAGTAGTATGGGGGGTTTGAACACTGAAGCTTTCTTT.

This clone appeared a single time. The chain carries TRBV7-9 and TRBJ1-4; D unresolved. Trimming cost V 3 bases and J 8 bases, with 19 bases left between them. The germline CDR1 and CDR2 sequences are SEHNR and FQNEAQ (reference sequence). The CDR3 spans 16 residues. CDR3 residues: CASSFSGSPDQEKLFF. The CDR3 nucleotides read TGTGCCAGCAGCTTTTCGGGGTCCCCGGATCAAGAAAAACTGTTTTTT.